This T cell receptor beta chain was profiled in a study of neurological immune-mediated disorders. Study-wide points: While HTLV-1-associated myelopathy showed the greatest TCR clonal expansion, multiple sclerosis showed the least, falling below healthy controls.

The cDNA was generated through 5'RACE incorporating 10-nucleotide random UMIs. TCRdb independently ran MiXCR on the 5' RACE reads; one entry per CDR3 protein. The profile shows approximately 45,000 distinct CDR3 sequences, about 13% of them singletons. Germline CDR1 and CDR2: SEHNR and FQNEAQ (reference sequence). This CDR3 spans 14 amino acids. This clonotype was detected only a few times. The antigen is undetermined. Its ends do not fully match the called genes, so a read error is possible. The sequenced sample consisted of PBMCs. The source is a female donor in good health. The gene calls are TRBV7-9 and TRBJ2-3; a weak D match, TRBD1 (6 bases). The CDR3 loop is CTSSLGGNPDTQYF. CDR3 sequence (DNA): TGTACCAGCAGCTTAGGGGGTAACCCAGATACGCAGTATTTT.